The T cell receptor beta chain described here comes from a study of CD8+CD57+ T cells in acquired aplastic anemia. Study context: DNA per sorted CD4+ or CD8+ sample ranged about 0.2 to 27.4 ug, averaging roughly 3.3 ug.

Study findings and constraints: In common between the patients and the controls were twenty-nine CD8+ CDR3 sequences.

Using genomic DNA as the template, TCR beta VDJ and CDR3 profiling was carried out. One entry per CDR3 protein results from TCRdb running MiXCR on the reads. The sample has 150,000 to 200,000 distinct CDR3 sequences, around 45% seen once; the top ten hold 1.1%. This clonotype was detected ten times or more. The antigen is undetermined. Sequenced: sorted CD4+, CD8+, or CD8+CD57+ T cells (not recorded which) from PBMCs. The TCR sequence derives from a human donor in good health.

As DNA, the CDR3 is TGTGCCACGACTGCAAACACAGATACGCAGTATTTT. Translation: CATTANTDTQYF. The genes are TRBV28 and TRBJ2-3; unclear D gene. Germline loops: CDR1 MDHEN, CDR2 SYDVKM. The V end lost 10 bases, the J end lost 2 bases, and 10 bases lay between the germline ends. The CDR3 runs 12 residues.